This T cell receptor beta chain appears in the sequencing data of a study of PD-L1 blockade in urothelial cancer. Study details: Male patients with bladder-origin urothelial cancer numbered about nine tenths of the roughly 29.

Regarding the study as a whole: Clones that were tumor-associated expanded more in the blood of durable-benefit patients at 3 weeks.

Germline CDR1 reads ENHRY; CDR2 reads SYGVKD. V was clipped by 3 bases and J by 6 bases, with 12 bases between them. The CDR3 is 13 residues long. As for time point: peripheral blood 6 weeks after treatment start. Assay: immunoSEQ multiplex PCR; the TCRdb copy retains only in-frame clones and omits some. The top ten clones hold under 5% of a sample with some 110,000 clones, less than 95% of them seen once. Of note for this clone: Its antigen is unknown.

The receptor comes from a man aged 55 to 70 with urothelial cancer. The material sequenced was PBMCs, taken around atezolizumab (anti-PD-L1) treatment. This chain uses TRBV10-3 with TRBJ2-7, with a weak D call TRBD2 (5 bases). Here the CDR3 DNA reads TGTGCCATCAGTGACCGGGGTGTAGGCGAGCAGTACTTC. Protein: CAISDRGVGEQYF.